Detailed here is one T cell receptor (beta chain). Methods used by the authors: By means of reference gene primer amplification, nucleated cell counts were estimated. The method was immunoSEQ multiplex PCR; TCRdb's version includes in-frame clones alone and lacks a portion of them. The DNA gave D and trimming, while V, J and clone size come from that table. The table has 100,000 to 150,000 clones, roughly 88% seen once. These data come from a study of blood T cell repertoires in COVID-19. The overall study: Whether acute or convalescent, the COVID-19 samples came from the United States, Italy and Spain. The cDNA or gDNA used as material had been derived from T cells, B-cell-depleted T cells, or PBMCs.

The V end was cut by 4 bases, the J end by 0 bases, with 10 bases between. The CDR3 totals 14 residues. Germline V CDR1 and CDR2: LNHDA, SQIVND (reference sequence). The chain links TRBV19 to TRBJ2-7, with D possibly being TRBD1 (6 bases). Sequenced: peripheral blood. This TCR came from a man in his 70s with active COVID-19. This CDR3 is CASSSPGHSYEQYF. CDR3 nucleotides: TGTGCCAGTAGTAGTCCGGGACACTCCTACGAGCAGTACTTC.